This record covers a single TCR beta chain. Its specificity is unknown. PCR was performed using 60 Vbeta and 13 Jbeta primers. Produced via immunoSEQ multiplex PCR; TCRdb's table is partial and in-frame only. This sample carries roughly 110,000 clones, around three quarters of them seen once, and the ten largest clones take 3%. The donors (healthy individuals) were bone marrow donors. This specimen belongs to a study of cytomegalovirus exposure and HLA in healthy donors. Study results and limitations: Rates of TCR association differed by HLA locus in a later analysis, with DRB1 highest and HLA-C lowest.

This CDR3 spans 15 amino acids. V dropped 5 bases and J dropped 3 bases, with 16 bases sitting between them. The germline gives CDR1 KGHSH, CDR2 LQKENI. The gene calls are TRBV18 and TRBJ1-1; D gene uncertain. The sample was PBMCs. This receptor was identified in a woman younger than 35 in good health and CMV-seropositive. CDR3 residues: CASSISAEVDTEAFF. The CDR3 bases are TGTGCCAGCTCAATCTCAGCGGAGGTAGACACTGAAGCTTTCTTT.